This T cell receptor beta chain is drawn from a study of cytomegalovirus exposure and HLA in healthy donors. Overall study results and limits: Association of a missense DCLRE1C variant with TCR beta V- and J-gene trimming was reported in a later analysis. Some highly shared sequence variants likely arose as a pipeline artifact.

The study ran its PCR with 60 Vbeta and 13 Jbeta primers. Here immunoSEQ multiplex PCR was the method, and the copy in TCRdb shows in-frame clones only, minus some. The data show about 200,000 clones, and the top ten clones hold 1.1%. Healthy bone marrow donors made up the donor group. The V gene lost 1 base and the J gene lost 6 bases, with 11 bases spanning the gap. The CDR3 runs 14 residues. Germline loops: CDR1 SGHNT, CDR2 YYREEE (reference sequence). For this clone: Its antigen is currently unknown.

The source of this sequence is a girl between 2 and 10 years old in good health and CMV-seropositive. Source material: PBMCs. The chain has TRBV5-4 and TRBJ2-1; unclear D gene. The CDR3 bases are TGTGCCAGCAGCTTGACCCCACCCAGCAATGAGCAGTTCTTC. Its translation: CASSLTPPSNEQFF.